Described below is a single T cell receptor (beta chain) sequence and its context. The entry originates in a study of blood T cell repertoires in COVID-19. Turning to the study itself: Donors in the United States, Italy and Spain gave samples during acute or convalescent COVID-19. The cDNA or gDNA used as material had been derived from T cells, B-cell-depleted T cells, or PBMCs.

Authors' processing steps: Reference gene primer amplification gave nucleated cell count estimates. Sequenced by immunoSEQ multiplex PCR; TCRdb stores in-frame clones only, minus some. That table is the source of V, J and clone size, and D and trimming were worked out from the DNA. The sample has about 250,000 clones; about 83% are singletons. This TCR came from a man between 35 and 55 years old with active or convalescent COVID-19. The material sequenced was peripheral blood.

The CDR3 protein is CASSLEPKYEQYF. The CDR3 coding sequence is TGTGCCAGCAGCTTAGAGCCAAAGTACGAGCAGTACTTC. The chain joins TRBV7-6 to TRBJ2-7, with unresolved D. Germline lookup yields CDR1 SGHVS and CDR2 FNYEAQ. The CDR3 extends over 13 amino acids. The V and J ends lost 1 base and 4 bases respectively, with 8 bases between them.